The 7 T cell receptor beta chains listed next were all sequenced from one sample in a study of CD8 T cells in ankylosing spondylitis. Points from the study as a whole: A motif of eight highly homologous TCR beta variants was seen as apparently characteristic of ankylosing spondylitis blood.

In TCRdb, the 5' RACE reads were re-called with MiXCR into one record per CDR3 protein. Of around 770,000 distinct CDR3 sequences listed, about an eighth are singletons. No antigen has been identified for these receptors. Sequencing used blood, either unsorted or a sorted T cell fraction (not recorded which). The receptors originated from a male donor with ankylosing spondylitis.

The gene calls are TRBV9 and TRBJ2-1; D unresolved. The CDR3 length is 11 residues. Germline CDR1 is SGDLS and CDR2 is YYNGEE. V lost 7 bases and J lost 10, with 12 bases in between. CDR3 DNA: TGTGCCAGCTCACGCTTAGGGGAGCAGTTCTTC. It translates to CASSRLGEQFF.

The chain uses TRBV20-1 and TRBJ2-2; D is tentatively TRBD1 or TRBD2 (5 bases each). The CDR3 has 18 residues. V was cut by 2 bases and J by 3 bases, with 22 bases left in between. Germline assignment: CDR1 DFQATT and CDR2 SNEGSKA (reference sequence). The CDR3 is CSARRKVRDGRYTGELFF. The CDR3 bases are TGCAGTGCTAGAAGAAAAGTCCGGGACGGAAGATACACCGGGGAGCTGTTTTTT.

The CDR3 loop is CASSLVRGAPYEQYF. The CDR3, as DNA: TGTGCCAGCAGCTTAGTCCGGGGGGCCCCCTACGAGCAGTACTTC. The chain uses TRBV7-2 and TRBJ2-7, with a weak D call TRBD2 (7 bases). Germline V gene data show CDR1 as SGHTA and CDR2 as FQGNSA. The CDR3 is 15 residues long. V shed 1 base and J shed 2 bases, with 12 bases lying between them.

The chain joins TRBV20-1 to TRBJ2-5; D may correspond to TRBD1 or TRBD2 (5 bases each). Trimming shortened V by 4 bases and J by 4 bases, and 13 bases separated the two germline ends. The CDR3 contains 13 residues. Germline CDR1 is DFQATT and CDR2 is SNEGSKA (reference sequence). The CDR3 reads CSAKFPGRETQYF. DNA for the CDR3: TGCAGTGCTAAATTCCCAGGGAGAGAGACCCAGTACTTC.

CDR3 region: CSARSPGEGDTQYF. CDR3 coding DNA: TGCAGTGCTAGATCCCCAGGGGAGGGGGATACGCAGTATTTT. The rearrangement uses TRBV20-1 and TRBJ2-3; TRBD2 is a possible D gene (7 bases). Germline-derived CDR1 and CDR2 are DFQATT and SNEGSKA (reference sequence). The germline V and J ends were trimmed by 2 bases and 6 bases, with 15 bases remaining between them. The CDR3 spans 14 residues.

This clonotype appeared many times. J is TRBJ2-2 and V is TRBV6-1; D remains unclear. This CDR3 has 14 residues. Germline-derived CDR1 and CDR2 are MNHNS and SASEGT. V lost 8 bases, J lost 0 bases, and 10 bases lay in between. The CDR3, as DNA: TGTGCCAGCGGCGAAACTACGAACACCGGGGAGCTGTTTTTT. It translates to CASGETTNTGELFF.

CDR3 nucleotide sequence: TGTGCCAGCAGTTTGGTAGCGGGAGTTCGAGAGACCCAGTACTTC. Amino acid sequence: CASSLVAGVRETQYF. The chain is built from TRBV27 and TRBJ2-5; 9 bases are a match to TRBD2. V shed 3 bases and J 4 bases; nucleotides not matched to a gene: 6. The CDR3 runs 15 residues. Germline-derived CDR1 and CDR2 are MNHEY and SMNVEV (reference sequence).